The sequence of this TCR beta chain was determined in a study of molecular identifiers for immune sequencing clone quantification. The overall study: Naive CD8 cell RNA, from around 20,000 or 99,000 cells, was split five ways in replicates, with four sequenced.

Study-level results: Highly expanded clone sizes could end up underestimated if a barcode were shared by identical TCR molecules.

One entry per CDR3 protein results from TCRdb running MiXCR on the PCR reads. The repertoire holds around 480,000 distinct CDR3 sequences, with about 25% as singletons. Naive CD8 T cells were sorted as CD8+CD4-CCR7+CD45RA+. Worth noting for this clonotype: Its matching antigen is unknown.

V was pared by 5 bases and J by 7 bases, with 8 bases between. The CDR3 contains 12 residues. The rearrangement joins TRBV12-3 or TRBV12-4 to TRBJ2-2, with no clear D. The origin of this receptor is a human donor in good health. Some libraries in this study had Jurkat cell RNA spiked in. Sequenced input: naive CD8+ T cells from blood, with Jurkat cell RNA spiked in. Subset here: FACS-sorted CD8+CD4-CCR7+CD45RA+ naive T cells. The CDR3 region is CASSEWVGELFF. The CDR3 nucleotides read TGTGCCAGCAGTGAATGGGTCGGGGAGCTGTTTTTT.